This T cell receptor beta chain was retrieved from a study of T-cell reconstitution after alpha-beta-depleted transplantation in children. Study observations and caveats: T-cell numbers and diversity one year post-transplant derived largely from freshly generated T cells. The origin of alpha-beta T cells about two months after transplant was reportedly several hundred expanded graft clones.

The CDR3 covers 15 residues. CDR1 and CDR2 (germline): KGHSH, LQKENI. V lost 5 bases and J 1 base, leaving 15 bases between the germline ends. For TCRbeta, the library was prepared with unique molecular identifiers. TCRdb reanalysed the PCR reads using MiXCR and keeps one entry per CDR3 protein. The sample lists hundreds of thousands of distinct CDR3 sequences, under 14% occurring once. The table lists this clonotype with many counts. Its antigen is unknown. The chain has TRBV18 and TRBJ2-7, with D uncertain. The receptor comes from a male patient aged 2-9 years who had a stem cell transplant for chronic granulomatous disease, so the T cells may come from the graft donor. Sequenced material: peripheral blood, taken 180 days after TCRalphabeta/CD19-depleted stem cell transplant. The CDR3 sequence: CASSSRAELSYEQYF. The CDR3 DNA follows: TGTGCCAGCTCAAGCCGGGCCGAATTGTCCTACGAGCAGTACTTC.